The T cell receptor (beta chain) under discussion was sequenced for a study of naive and memory T cell subsets. Many counts were recorded for this clonotype. Both TRBC1 and TRBC2 were covered by a beta constant-region primer of two equimolar oligonucleotides. Nested alpha and beta constant-region primers with the SP2 primer drove four PCR rounds on ligated cDNA. TCRdb recomputed calls from the UMI-ligation and nested PCR reads with MiXCR, one row per CDR3 protein. The table shows 95,000 to 150,000 distinct CDR3 sequences, with roughly 36% occurring only once. Sequential positive selection took CD4 T cells first, then CD8 T cells. Cells stained for CD3, CD4, CD8, CD45RA, CD27 and viability were sorted into four CD45RA/CD27 subsets. V lost 5 bases, J lost 8 bases, and 11 bases lay in between. The CDR3 consists of 12 residues. From germline, CDR1 is MGHRA and CDR2 YSYEKL.

This receptor was taken from a human donor in good health. Sequencing input: central memory CD4+ T cells from blood. The chain links TRBV4-1 to TRBJ2-3; perhaps D is TRBD1 or TRBD2 (5 bases each). CDR3: CASSFPRGTQYF. For the CDR3, the DNA is TGCGCCAGCAGCTTCCCGAGGGGTACGCAGTATTTT.